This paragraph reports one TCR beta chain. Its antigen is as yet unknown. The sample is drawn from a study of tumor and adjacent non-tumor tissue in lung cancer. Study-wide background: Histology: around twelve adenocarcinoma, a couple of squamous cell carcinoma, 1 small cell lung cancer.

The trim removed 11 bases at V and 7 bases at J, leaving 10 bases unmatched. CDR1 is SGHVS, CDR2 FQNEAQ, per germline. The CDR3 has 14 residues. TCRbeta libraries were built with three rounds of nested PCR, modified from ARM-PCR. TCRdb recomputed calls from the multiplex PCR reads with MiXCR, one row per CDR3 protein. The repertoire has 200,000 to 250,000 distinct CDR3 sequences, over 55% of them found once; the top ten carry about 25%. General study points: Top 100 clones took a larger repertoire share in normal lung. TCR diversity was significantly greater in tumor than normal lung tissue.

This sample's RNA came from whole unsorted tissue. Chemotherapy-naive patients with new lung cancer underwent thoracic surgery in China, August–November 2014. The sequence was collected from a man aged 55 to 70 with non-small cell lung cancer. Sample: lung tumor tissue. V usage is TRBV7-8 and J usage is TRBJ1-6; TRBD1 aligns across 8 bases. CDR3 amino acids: CACRHGQGNSPLHF. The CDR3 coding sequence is TGTGCCTGCCGCCACGGACAGGGCAATTCACCCCTCCACTTT.